The TCR beta chain under discussion was sequenced for a study of blood T cell repertoires in COVID-19. About the research overall: Sites across the United States, Italy and Spain contributed samples from acute and convalescent COVID-19. Sample material is recorded as cDNA or gDNA derived from T cells, B-cell-depleted T cells, or PBMCs.

In the study's own analysis: Reference gene primer amplification gave estimated nucleated cell counts. Assay used: immunoSEQ multiplex PCR; TCRdb lists only in-frame clones, some missing. V and J calls plus clone size are reproduced from that table; the DNA served to infer D and trimming. Here the sample spans under 200,000 clones, about four fifths being singletons. V lost 3 bases and J 3 bases, leaving 12 bases between the germline ends. Germline assignment: CDR1 WSHSY and CDR2 SAAADI. The CDR3 totals 14 residues. Sequenced sample: peripheral blood. This receptor was taken from a man in his 70s with active or convalescent COVID-19. This rearrangement joins TRBV10-2 to TRBJ2-7; tentatively, D is TRBD1 (5 bases). CDR3 nucleotides: TGCGCCAGCAGTGACCCGGACAAAAACTACGAGCAGTACTTC. This sequence encodes CASSDPDKNYEQYF.